Included here is one T cell receptor (beta chain) sequence, with context. Uncontrolled infection, other autoimmune disease, pregnancy or lactation barred patients from enrollment. This sample was taken from a study of T cells in Graves' hyperthyroidism and ophthalmopathy. In germline, CDR1 is DFQATT, CDR2 SNEGSKA (reference sequence). The CDR3 totals 16 residues. V shed 0 bases and J shed 0 bases, with 13 bases lying between them. The TCR beta CDR3 regions underwent amplification using RNA transcripts as the source. A set of HTBI primers served as the primers for a first-round RT-PCR of the TCR CDR3. TCRdb passed the multiplex PCR reads through MiXCR, listing each CDR3 protein once. The data hold about 350,000 distinct CDR3 sequences, with roughly 15% observed a single time.

This clonotype originated in a middle-aged woman with Graves' ophthalmopathy. This rearrangement joins TRBV20-1 to TRBJ2-3; the D call may be TRBD1 or TRBD2 (5 bases each). The specimen was blood. CDR3 in amino acids: CSARDRGGHSTDTQYF. The CDR3, as DNA: TGCAGTGCTAGAGATCGTGGGGGTCACAGCACAGATACGCAGTATTTT.